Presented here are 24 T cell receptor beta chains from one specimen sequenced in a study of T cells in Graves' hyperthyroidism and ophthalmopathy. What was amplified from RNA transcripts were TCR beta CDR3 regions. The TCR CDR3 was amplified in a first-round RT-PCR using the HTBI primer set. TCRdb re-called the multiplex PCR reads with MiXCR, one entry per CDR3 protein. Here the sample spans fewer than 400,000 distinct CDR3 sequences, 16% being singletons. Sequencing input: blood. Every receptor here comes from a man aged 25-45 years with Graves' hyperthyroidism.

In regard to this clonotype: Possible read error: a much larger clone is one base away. Here the CDR3 DNA reads TGTGCCAGCAGTTTTTGGCTAGCGGGGGCCCCGAGCTCCTACAATGAGCAGCTCTTC. Its translation: CASSFWLAGAPSSYNEQLF. The V gene is TRBV28, the J gene TRBJ2-1, with 10 bases aligning to TRBD2. Germline V gives CDR1 MDHEN, CDR2 SYDVKM. This CDR3 has 19 amino acids.

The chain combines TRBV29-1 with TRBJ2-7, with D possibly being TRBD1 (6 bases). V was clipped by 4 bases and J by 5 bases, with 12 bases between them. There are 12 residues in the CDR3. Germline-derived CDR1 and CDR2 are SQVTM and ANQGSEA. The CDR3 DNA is TGCAGCGTTGCCACAGGGTCAAACGAGCAGTACTTC. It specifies CSVATGSNEQYF.

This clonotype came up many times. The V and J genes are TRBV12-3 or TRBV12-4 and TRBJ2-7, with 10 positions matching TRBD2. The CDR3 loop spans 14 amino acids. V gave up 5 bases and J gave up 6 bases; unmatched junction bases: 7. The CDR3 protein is CASSVVAGGIEQYF. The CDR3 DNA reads TGTGCCAGCAGTGTAGTAGCGGGAGGCATCGAGCAGTACTTC.

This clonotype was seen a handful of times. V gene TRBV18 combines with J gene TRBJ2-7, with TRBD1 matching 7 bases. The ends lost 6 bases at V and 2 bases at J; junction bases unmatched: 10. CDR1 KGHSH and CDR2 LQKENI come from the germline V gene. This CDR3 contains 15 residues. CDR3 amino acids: CASSQRQGGPYEQYF. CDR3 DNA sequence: TGTGCCAGCTCGCAAAGACAGGGTGGACCCTACGAGCAGTACTTC.

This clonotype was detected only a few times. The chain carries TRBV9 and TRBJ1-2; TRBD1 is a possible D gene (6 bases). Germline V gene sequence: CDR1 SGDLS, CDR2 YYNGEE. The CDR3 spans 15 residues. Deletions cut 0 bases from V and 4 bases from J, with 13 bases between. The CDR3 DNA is TGTGCCAGCAGCGTAGAAGGGGGTGACGGCTATGGCTACACCTTC. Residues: CASSVEGGDGYGYTF.

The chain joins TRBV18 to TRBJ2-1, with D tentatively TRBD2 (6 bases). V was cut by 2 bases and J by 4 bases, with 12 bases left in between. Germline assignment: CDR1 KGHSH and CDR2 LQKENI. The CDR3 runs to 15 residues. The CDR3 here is CASSPTTGEYNEQFF. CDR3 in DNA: TGTGCCAGCTCACCAACGACGGGAGAATACAATGAGCAGTTCTTC.

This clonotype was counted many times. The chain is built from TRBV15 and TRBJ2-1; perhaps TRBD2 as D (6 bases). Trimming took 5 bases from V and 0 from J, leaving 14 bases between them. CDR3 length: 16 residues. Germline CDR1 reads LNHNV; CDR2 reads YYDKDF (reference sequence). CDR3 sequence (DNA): TGTGCCACCAGCGGACGGGACGGGAGCTCCTACAATGAGCAGTTCTTC. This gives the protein CATSGRDGSSYNEQFF.

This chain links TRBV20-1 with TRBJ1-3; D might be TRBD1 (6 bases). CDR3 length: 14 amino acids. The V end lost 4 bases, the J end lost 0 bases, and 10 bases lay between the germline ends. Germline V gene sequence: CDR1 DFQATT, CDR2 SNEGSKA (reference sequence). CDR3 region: CSANAGDSGNTIYF. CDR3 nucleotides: TGCAGTGCTAATGCAGGGGACTCTGGAAACACCATATATTTT.

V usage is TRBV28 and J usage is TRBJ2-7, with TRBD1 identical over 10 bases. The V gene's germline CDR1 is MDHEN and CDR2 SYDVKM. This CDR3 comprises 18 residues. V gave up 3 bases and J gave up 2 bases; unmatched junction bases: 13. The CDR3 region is CASSLTPGQGRLAYEQYF. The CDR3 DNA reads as TGTGCCAGCAGTTTGACACCGGGACAGGGGAGGCTTGCCTACGAGCAGTACTTC.

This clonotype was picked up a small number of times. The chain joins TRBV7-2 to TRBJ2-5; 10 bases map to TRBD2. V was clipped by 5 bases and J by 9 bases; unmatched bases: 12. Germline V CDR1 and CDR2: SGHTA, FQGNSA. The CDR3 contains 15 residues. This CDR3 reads CASSTRTSGPLSQYF. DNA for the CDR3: TGTGCCAGCAGCACCCGGACTAGCGGCCCCCTCTCCCAGTACTTC.

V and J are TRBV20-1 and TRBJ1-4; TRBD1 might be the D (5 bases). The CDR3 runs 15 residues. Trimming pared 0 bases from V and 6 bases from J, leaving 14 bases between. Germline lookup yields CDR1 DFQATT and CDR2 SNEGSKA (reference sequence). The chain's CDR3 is CSARDLSGVHEKLFF. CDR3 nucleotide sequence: TGCAGTGCTAGAGATCTCTCGGGGGTTCATGAAAAACTGTTTTTT.

CDR3 loop: CASSQDARPGNTIYF. The CDR3 DNA sequence: TGCGCCAGCAGCCAAGATGCCAGGCCAGGAAACACCATATATTTT. This chain connects TRBV4-1 to TRBJ1-3; D remains ambiguous. The CDR3 contains 15 residues. Germline CDR1 reads MGHRA; CDR2 reads YSYEKL. Trimming pared 0 bases from V and 4 bases from J, leaving 10 bases between.

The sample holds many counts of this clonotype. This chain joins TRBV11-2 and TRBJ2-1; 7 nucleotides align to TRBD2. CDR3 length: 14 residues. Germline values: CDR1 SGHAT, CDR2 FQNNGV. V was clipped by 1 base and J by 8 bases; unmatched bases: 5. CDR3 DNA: TGTGCCAGCAGCTTAGGCGGGAGTGTTGATGAGCAGTTCTTC. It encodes CASSLGGSVDEQFF.

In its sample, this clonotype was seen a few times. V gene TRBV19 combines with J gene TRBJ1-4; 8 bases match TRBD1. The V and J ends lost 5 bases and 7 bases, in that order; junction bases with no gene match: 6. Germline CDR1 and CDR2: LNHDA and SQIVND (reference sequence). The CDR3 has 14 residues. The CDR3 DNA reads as TGTGCCAGTAGTCGACAGGGGTTTTTTGAAAAACTGTTTTTT. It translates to CASSRQGFFEKLFF.

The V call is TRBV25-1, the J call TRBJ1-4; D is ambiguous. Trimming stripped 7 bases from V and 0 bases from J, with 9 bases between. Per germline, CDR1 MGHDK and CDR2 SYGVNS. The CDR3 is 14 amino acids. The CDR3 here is CASNADATNEKLFF. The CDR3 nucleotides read TGTGCCAGCAATGCGGATGCAACTAATGAAAAACTGTTTTTT.

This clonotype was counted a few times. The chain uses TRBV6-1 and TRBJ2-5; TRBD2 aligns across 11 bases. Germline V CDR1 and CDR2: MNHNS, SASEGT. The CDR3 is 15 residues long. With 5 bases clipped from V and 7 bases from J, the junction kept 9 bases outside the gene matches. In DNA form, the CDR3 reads TGTGCCAGCAGTCCACAACTAGCGGGAGTAGGGACCCAGTACTTC. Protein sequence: CASSPQLAGVGTQYF.

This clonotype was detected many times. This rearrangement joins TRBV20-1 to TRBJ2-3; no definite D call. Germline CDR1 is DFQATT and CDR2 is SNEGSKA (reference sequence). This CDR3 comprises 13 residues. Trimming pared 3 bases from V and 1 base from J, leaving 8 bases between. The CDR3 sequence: CSARVAGTDTQYF. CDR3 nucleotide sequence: TGCAGTGCTAGGGTTGCAGGCACAGATACGCAGTATTTT.

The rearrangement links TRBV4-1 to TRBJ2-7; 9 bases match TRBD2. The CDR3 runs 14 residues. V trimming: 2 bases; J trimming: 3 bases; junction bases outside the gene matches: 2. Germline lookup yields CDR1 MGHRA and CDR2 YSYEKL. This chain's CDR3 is CASSQPSGIYEQYF. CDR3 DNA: TGCGCCAGCAGCCAACCTAGCGGGATCTACGAGCAGTACTTC.

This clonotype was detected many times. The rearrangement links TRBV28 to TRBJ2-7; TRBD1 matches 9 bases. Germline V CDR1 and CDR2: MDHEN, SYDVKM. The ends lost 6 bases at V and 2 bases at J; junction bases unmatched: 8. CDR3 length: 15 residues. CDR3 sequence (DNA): TGTGCCAGCAGCGCCCCCGGGACAGGGACCTACGAGCAGTACTTC. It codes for CASSAPGTGTYEQYF.

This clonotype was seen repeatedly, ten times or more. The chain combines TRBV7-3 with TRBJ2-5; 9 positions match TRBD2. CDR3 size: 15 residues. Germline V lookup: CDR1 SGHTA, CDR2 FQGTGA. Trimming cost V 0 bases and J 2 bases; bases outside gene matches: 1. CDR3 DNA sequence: TGTGCCAGCAGCTTAACTAGCGGGGGACAAGAGACCCAGTACTTC. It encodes CASSLTSGGQETQYF. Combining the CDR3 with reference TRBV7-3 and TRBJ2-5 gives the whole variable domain GAGVSQTPSNKVTEKGKYVELRCDPISGHTALYWYRQSLGQGPEFLIYFQGTGAADDSGLPNDRFFAVRPEGSVSTLKIQRTERGDSAVYLCASSLTSGGQETQYFGPGTRLLVL.

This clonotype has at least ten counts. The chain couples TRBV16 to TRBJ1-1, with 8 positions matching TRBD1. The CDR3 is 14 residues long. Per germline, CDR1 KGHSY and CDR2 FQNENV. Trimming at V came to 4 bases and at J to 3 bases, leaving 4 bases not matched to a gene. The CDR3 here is CASSPDREDTEAFF. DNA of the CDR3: TGTGCCAGCAGCCCGGACAGGGAAGACACTGAAGCTTTCTTT. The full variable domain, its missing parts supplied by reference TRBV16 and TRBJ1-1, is GEEVAQTPKHLVRGEGQKAKLYCAPIKGHSYVFWYQQVLKNEFKFLISFQNENVFDETGMPKERFSAKCLPNSPCSLEIQATKLEDSAVYFCASSPDREDTEAFFGQGTRLTVV.

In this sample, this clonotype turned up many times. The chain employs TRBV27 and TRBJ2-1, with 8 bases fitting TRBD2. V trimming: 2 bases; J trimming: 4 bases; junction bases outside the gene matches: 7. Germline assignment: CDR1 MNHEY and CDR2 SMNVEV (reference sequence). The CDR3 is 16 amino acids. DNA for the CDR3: TGTGCCAGCAGTTTAGTATCTGGCGGGAGGTACAATGAGCAGTTCTTC. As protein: CASSLVSGGRYNEQFF.

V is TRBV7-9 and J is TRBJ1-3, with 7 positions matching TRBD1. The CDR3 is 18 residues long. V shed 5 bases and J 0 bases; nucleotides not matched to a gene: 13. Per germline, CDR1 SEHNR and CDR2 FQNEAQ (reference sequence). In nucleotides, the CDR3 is TGTGCCAGCAGCCTACCGGTCGGACAGGATCCCTCTGGAAACACCATATATTTT. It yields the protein CASSLPVGQDPSGNTIYF.

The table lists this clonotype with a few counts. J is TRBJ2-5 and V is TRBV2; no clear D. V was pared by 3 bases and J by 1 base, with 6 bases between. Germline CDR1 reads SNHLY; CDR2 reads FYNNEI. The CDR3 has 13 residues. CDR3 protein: CASSDYAQETQYF. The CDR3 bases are TGTGCCAGCAGTGATTATGCCCAAGAGACCCAGTACTTC.